Each of the 7 T cell receptor beta chains below was sequenced from the same sample in a study of blood T cell repertoires in COVID-19. Using immunoSEQ multiplex PCR, the repertoire was profiled, and TCRdb retains in-frame clones only, with some absent. The sample lists over 60,000 clones, about 78% occurring once. Sequenced input: peripheral blood. Source of these receptors: a man at least 80 years old with active or convalescent COVID-19.

CDR3 DNA sequence: TGTGCCAGCAGCGGGACTAGCGGGAGGAAAAATGAGCAGTTCTTC. Translating gives CASSGTSGRKNEQFF. The chain employs TRBV7-2 and TRBJ2-1, with TRBD2 matching 15 bases. The CDR3 is 15 residues long. Germline loops: CDR1 SGHTA, CDR2 FQGNSA. The ends lost 5 bases at V and 7 bases at J; junction bases unmatched: 3. The full variable domain, with the rest looked up from reference TRBV7-2 and TRBJ2-1, is GAGVSQSPSNKVTEKGKDVELRCDPISGHTALYWYRQSLGQGLEFLIYFQGNSAPDKSGLPSDRFSAERTGGSVSTLTIQRTQQEDSAVYLCASSGTSGRKNEQFFGPGTRLTVL.

The chain carries TRBV7-9 and TRBJ1-1, with a possible D match to TRBD1 (5 bases). This CDR3 spans 15 amino acids. Germline V gene lookup returns CDR1 SEHNR and CDR2 FQNEAQ (reference sequence). Trimming left V 5 bases short and J 0 bases short, with 13 bases between. The CDR3 loop is CASSPRAGMNTEAFF. The CDR3 DNA is TGTGCCAGCAGCCCAAGGGCAGGGATGAACACTGAAGCTTTCTTT.

The rearrangement uses TRBV4-1 and TRBJ2-4, with TRBD1 identical over 7 bases. CDR3 length equals 16 residues. The germline V gene encodes CDR1 MGHRA and CDR2 YSYEKL. Trimming cost V 5 bases and J 0 bases; bases outside gene matches: 7. The CDR3 DNA sequence: TGCGCCAGCAGCAAGAATACAGGGGTAGCCAAAAACATTCAGTACTTC. Translating it yields CASSKNTGVAKNIQYF.

The rearrangement joins TRBV29-1 to TRBJ1-2, with a possible D match to TRBD1 (6 bases). In germline, CDR1 is SQVTM, CDR2 ANQGSEA. V was clipped by 4 bases and J by 3 bases, with 9 bases between them. This CDR3 spans 12 amino acids. CDR3: CSVGQEHYGYTF. In DNA, the CDR3 is TGCAGCGTTGGACAGGAGCACTATGGCTACACCTTC. Drawing the rest from reference TRBV29-1 and TRBJ1-2, the complete variable domain is SAVISQKPSRDICQRGTSLTIQCQVDSQVTMMFWYRQQPGQSLTLIATANQGSEATYESGFVIDKFPISRPNLTFSTLTVSNMSPEDSSIYLCSVGQEHYGYTFGSGTRLTVV.

The chain joins TRBV18 to TRBJ1-3; D is ambiguous. CDR3 length: 16 amino acids. Trimming pared 4 bases from V and 0 bases from J, leaving 13 bases between. Germline loops: CDR1 KGHSH, CDR2 LQKENI. CDR3 sequence reads: CASSQSNPNSGNTIYF. DNA for the CDR3: TGTGCCAGCTCACAAAGCAACCCTAACTCTGGAAACACCATATATTTT. Looking up the rest from reference TRBV18 and TRBJ1-3 gives the full variable domain: NAGVMQNPRHLVRRRGQEARLRCSPMKGHSHVYWYRQLPEEGLKFMVYLQKENIIDESGMPKERFSAEFPKEGPSILRIQQVVRGDSAAYFCASSQSNPNSGNTIYFGEGSWLTVV.

With respect to this clone: Germline is not matched at one junction end, which may reflect a read error. Written as DNA, the CDR3 is TGTGCCAGCAGTTACGAGACAGCTTCATATACGGACTTC. This codes for CASSYETASYTDF. The chain combines TRBV6-6 with TRBJ1-2, with D possibly matching TRBD1 (5 bases). Germline CDR1 reads MNHNY; CDR2 reads SVGAGI (reference sequence). This CDR3 contains 13 residues.

This rearrangement joins TRBV9 to TRBJ1-4; D ambiguous. CDR1 and CDR2 (germline): SGDLS, YYNGEE. This CDR3 is 14 amino acids long. V lost 0 bases and J 6 bases, leaving 9 bases between the germline ends. This chain's CDR3 is CASSVGNRDEKLFF. The CDR3, as DNA: TGTGCCAGCAGCGTAGGAAATCGAGATGAAAAACTGTTTTTT.